The source of this T cell receptor beta chain is a study of a mutant IDH1 vaccine in newly diagnosed glioma. Whole-study context: Most patients had radiochemotherapy with temozolomide before enrollment; others had one alone. Points from the study as a whole: Immune responses induced by the vaccine were seen in 93.3% of patients, spanning multiple MHC alleles. Changes in top peripheral clonotypes did not appear linked to pseudoprogression.

On this clone: What it binds is unknown.

TCRdb's table, derived via immunoSEQ multiplex PCR, lists solely in-frame clones and lacks some. The sample contains over 25,000 clones, around nine tenths of which appear only once. Unmatched junction bases numbered 12, after V lost 6 bases and J lost 2 bases. Germline CDR1 LGHNA, CDR2 YNFKEQ. The CDR3 sequence is 16 residues long. Time point here: baseline, week 1 (first vaccination visit). The treatment here: pre-vaccination baseline after standard-of-care therapy. The study enrolled donors with new WHO grade 3 or 4 IDH1-mutant, ATRX-lost astrocytomas. The sample here was PBMCs, taken from a glioma patient treated with radiotherapy, temozolomide or both. The J gene is TRBJ1-2, the V gene TRBV4-2, with TRBD1 matching 7 bases. This receptor was identified in a woman between 40 and 55 years old with glioma. Written as DNA, the CDR3 is TGTGCCAGCAGAGAACCTGGGACAGTGAAGAACTATGGCTACACCTTC. Translated: CASREPGTVKNYGYTF.